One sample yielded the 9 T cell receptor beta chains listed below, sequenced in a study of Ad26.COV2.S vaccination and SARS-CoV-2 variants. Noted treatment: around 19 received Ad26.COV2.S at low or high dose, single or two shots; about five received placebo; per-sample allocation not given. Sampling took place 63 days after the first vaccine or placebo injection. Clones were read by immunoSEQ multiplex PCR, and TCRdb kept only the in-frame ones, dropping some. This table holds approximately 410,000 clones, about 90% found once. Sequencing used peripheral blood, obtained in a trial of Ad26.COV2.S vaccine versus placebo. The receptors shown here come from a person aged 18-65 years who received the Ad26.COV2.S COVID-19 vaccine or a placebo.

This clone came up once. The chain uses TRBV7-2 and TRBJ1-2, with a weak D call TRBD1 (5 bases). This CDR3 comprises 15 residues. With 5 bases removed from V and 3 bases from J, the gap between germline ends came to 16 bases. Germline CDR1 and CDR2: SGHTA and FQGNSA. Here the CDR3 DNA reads TGTGCCAGCAGCCCCGGTGGGCCGGGGGACTATGGCTACACCTTC. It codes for CASSPGGPGDYGYTF.

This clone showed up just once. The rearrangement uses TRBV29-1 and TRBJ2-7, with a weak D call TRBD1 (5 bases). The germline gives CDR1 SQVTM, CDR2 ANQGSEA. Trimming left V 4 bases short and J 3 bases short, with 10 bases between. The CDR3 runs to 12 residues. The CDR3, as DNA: TGCAGCGTTGCGGCCAGGGTCTACGAGCAGTACTTC. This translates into CSVAARVYEQYF.

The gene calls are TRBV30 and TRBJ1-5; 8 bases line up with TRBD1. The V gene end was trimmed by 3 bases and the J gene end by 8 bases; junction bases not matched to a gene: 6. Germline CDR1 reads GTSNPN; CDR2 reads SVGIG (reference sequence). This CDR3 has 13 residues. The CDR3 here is CAWSADRGEPQHF. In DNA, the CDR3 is TGTGCCTGGAGCGCCGACAGGGGCGAGCCCCAGCATTTT.

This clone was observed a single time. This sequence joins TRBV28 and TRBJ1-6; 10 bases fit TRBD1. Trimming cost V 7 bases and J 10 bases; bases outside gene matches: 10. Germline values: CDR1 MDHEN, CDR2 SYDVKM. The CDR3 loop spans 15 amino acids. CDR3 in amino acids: CASTERQGARSPLHF. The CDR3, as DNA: TGTGCCAGCACCGAAAGACAGGGGGCGCGATCACCCCTCCACTTT.

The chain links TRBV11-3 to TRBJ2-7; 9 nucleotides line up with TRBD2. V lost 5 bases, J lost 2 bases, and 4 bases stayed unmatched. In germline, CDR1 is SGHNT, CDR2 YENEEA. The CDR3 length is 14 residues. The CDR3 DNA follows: TGTGCCAGCAGCGCAGGCGGGGGGGCCTACGAGCAGTACTTC. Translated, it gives CASSAGGGAYEQYF. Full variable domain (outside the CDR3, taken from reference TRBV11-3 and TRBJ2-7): EAGVVQSPRYKIIEKKQPVAFWCNPISGHNTLYWYLQNLGQGPELLIRYENEEAVDDSQLPKDRFSAERLKGVDSTLKIQPAELGDSAVYLCASSAGGGAYEQYFGPGTRLTVT.

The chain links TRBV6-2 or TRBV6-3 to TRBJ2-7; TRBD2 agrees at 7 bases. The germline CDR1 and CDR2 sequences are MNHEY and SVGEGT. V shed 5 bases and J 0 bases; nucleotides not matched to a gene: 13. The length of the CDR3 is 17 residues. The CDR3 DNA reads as TGTGCCAGCAGTCCCGCCCCCTTTGCGGGAGCCTCCTACGAGCAGTACTTC. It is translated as CASSPAPFAGASYEQYF.

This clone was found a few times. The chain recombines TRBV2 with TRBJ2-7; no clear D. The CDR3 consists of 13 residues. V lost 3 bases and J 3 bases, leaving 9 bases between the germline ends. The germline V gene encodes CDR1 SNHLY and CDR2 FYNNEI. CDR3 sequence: CASSDIQLYEQYF. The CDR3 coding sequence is TGTGCCAGCAGTGACATACAGCTCTACGAGCAGTACTTC.

The CDR3 is CASSSGTGYEKLFF. CDR3 in DNA: TGTGCCAGCAGTTCCGGGACAGGGTATGAAAAACTGTTTTTT. The gene calls are TRBV28 and TRBJ1-4, with 9 bases matching TRBD1. Unmatched junction bases numbered 3, after V lost 4 bases and J lost 6 bases. The V gene's germline CDR1 is MDHEN and CDR2 SYDVKM. There are 14 residues in the CDR3.

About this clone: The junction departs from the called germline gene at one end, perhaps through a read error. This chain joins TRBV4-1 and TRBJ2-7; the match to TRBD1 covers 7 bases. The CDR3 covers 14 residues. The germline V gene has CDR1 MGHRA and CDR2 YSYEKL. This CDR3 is CASGQKQGSSEQYF. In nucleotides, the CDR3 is TGCGCCAGCGGCCAGAAACAGGGGTCGTCCGAGCAGTACTTC.